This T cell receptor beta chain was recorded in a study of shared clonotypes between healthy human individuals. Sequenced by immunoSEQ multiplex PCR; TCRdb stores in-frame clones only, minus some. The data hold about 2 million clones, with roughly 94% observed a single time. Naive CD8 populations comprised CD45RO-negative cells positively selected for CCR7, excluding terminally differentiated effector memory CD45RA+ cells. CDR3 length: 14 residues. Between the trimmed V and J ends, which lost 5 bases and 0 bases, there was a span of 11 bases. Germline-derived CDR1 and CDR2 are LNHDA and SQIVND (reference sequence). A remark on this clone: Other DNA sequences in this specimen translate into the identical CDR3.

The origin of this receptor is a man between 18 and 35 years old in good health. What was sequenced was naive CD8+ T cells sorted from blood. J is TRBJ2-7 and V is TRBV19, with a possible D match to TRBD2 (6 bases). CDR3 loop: CASSPGLGSYEQYF. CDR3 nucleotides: TGTGCCAGTAGTCCGGGACTGGGCTCCTACGAGCAGTACTTC.